The entry that follows covers one T cell receptor (beta chain) sequence. Clones were sequenced by immunoSEQ multiplex PCR, and TCRdb holds only the in-frame ones, with some missing. The repertoire has 150,000 to 160,000 clones, roughly four fifths of them found once; the top ten carry 25% to 30%. This record comes from a study of blood T cell repertoires in COVID-19. The germline V gene encodes CDR1 SGHTA and CDR2 FQGNSA. Trimming at V came to 4 bases and at J to 4 bases, leaving 2 bases not matched to a gene. The CDR3 is 13 residues long. V gene TRBV7-2 combines with J gene TRBJ2-3; 7 positions match TRBD1. This clonotype originated in a woman aged 55-70 years with acute or convalescent COVID-19. The sequenced sample was peripheral blood. CDR3 sequence (DNA): TGTGCCAGCAGCTCACAGGGGCCAGATACGCAGTATTTT. Translated, it gives CASSSQGPDTQYF.